What follows describes a single TCR beta chain. Its antigen target is currently unknown. Qualities for individual bases were not recorded, and no much larger clone is one base off. This entry is derived from a study of blood T cell repertoires in COVID-19 (dated by TCRdb to the early 2020s). Broadly, across the study: The collaborator samples originated in the United States, Italy and Spain and spanned the acute and convalescent phases of COVID-19. The samples were drawn from the first 160 participants of the ongoing ImmuneRACE study and from 1,254 subjects provided by 6 global collaborators. The material from the prospective study consisted of cDNA or gDNA derived from T cells, B-cell-depleted T cells, or PBMCs. Subjects who had been exposed to COVID-19, were actively infected with it, or had recovered from it provided the deeply sampled blood TCRbeta repertoires that made up the dataset. A freely available public database, intended as a resource for researchers studying the immune response to SARS-CoV-2, is where the repertoires were released. Nearly every sample came with metadata listing a de-identified subject ID, COVID-19 status, age in years and sex. Where available, HLA class I and class II types were obtained from metadata supplied by the sample provider rather than from assay-based typing. General findings and caveats noted by the study authors: The amount of clinical and demographic metadata varied by source and participant and was provided uncurated.

CDR1 and CDR2 were assigned from the germline V gene as SNHLY and FYNNEI. The germline ends are 10 bases apart after V is trimmed by 3 bases and J by 10 bases. The CDR3 spans 11 residues, from the cysteine through the phenylalanine. Left in the record is the CDR3 DNA by itself, 33 bases read in frame from the first base. The immunoSEQ Assay, a bias-controlled multiplex PCR, was used to amplify TCRbeta CDR3 regions from genomic DNA. For the original study's pipeline: Nucleated cell counts per sample were estimated from amplification of reference gene primers within the assay. To quantify the absolute abundance of each unique TCRbeta CDR3 rearrangement, sequence reads were collapsed and filtered. For each sample, productive Simpson clonality was calculated as the square root of Simpson's diversity index over productive rearrangements. This immuneACCESS table, as held by TCRdb, lists in-frame sequences with V and J called but not all clones. Of the missing ones, under half trace to an unresolved V gene in checked studies; the others have no known cause. The V and J calls and the clone size are those of that table, but D and trimming were determined from the DNA. Here the sample has about 350,000 clones; 80% to 90% occur a single time. Jointly, the top ten make up about 6% of the sample.

In Seattle, one collaborating source enrolled patients while the infection was active and tracked those patients longitudinally over the course of disease. Each collaborating institution followed its own protocols to collect whole blood in K2EDTA tubes. For TCRbeta analysis, collaborators shipped samples as frozen whole blood, isolated PBMCs, or DNA extracted from either of those sample types. Sequencing input: peripheral blood. The V and J segments used are TRBV2 and TRBJ2-7; too little of a D gene remains to name it. The receptor was isolated from a woman aged 45-65 years with COVID-19, enrolled during active disease. The nucleotide sequence is given as TGTGCCAGCAGTGAGCCCCCCGGTCAGTACTTC. Translation gives CASSEPPGQYF.